A selection of T cell receptor beta chains follows, all from one sample in a study of Ad26.COV2.S vaccination and SARS-CoV-2 variants. Profiling relied on immunoSEQ multiplex PCR, and the TCRdb table lists in-frame clones only, not all of them. The sample yields roughly 300,000 clones, about 88% seen once. Sequenced material: peripheral blood, taken in a trial of Ad26.COV2.S vaccine versus placebo. The source is a person between 18 and 59 years old who received the Ad26.COV2.S COVID-19 vaccine or a placebo. CDR3s include the opening cysteine and the closing phenylalanine or tryptophan. The order of the fields is V gene, J gene, D gene, clone size, CDR3 protein, CDR3 DNA. D genes are given only for firm matches. Part of the rows lack a size; the others show once, few, many or a class for expanded clones.

TRBV27,TRBJ1-3,NA,NA,CASSLSPKNTIYF,TGTGCCAGCAGTTTATCTCCGAAGAACACCATATATTTT
TRBV9,TRBJ1-3,NA,NA,CASSVAMGKSSGNTIYF,TGTGCCAGCAGCGTAGCTATGGGGAAAAGCTCTGGAAACACCATATATTTT
TRBV10-3,TRBJ2-5,NA,NA,CAISVQGTQETQYF,TGTGCCATCAGTGTTCAGGGGACACAAGAGACCCAGTACTTC
TRBV15,TRBJ2-2,NA,NA,CATSSTGELFF,TGTGCCACCAGCAGCACCGGGGAGCTGTTTTTT
TRBV27,TRBJ1-4,NA,NA,CASSFNPDGEKLFF,TGTGCCAGCAGTTTTAACCCGGACGGCGAAAAACTGTTTTTT
TRBV5-4,TRBJ1-4,NA,NA,CASSTIGPNEKLFF,TGTGCCAGCAGTACCATCGGTCCTAATGAAAAACTGTTTTTT
TRBV2,TRBJ1-5,TRBD1,NA,CASSRDRGNQPQHF,TGTGCCAGCAGCCGTGACAGGGGGAATCAGCCCCAGCATTTT
TRBV7-2,TRBJ1-3,NA,once,CASSLRDISGNTIYF,TGTGCCAGCAGCTTACGGGATATCTCTGGAAACACCATATATTTT
TRBV7-9,TRBJ2-1,NA,NA,CASSLGQNTNNEQFF,TGTGCCAGCAGCCTCGGACAGAACACAAACAATGAGCAGTTCTTC
TRBV13,TRBJ2-7,TRBD1,once,CASSGLDRGSDEQYF,TGTGCCAGCAGCGGGCTGGACAGGGGGTCCGACGAGCAGTACTTC
TRBV2,TRBJ2-1,NA,NA,CATAGANEQFF,TGTGCGACGGCAGGGGCCAATGAGCAGTTCTTC
TRBV11-2,TRBJ1-1,NA,NA,CASSLQNTEAFF,TGTGCCAGCAGCTTACAGAACACTGAAGCTTTCTTT
TRBV19,TRBJ2-1,NA,few,CASSTDRSSYNEQFF,TGTGCCAGTAGTACCGACAGGAGCTCCTACAATGAGCAGTTCTTC
TRBV19,TRBJ1-1,TRBD1,once,CASSQGQGDFTEAFF,TGTGCCAGTAGTCAGGGACAGGGGGATTTCACTGAAGCTTTCTTT
TRBV5-4,TRBJ1-3,TRBD1,NA,CASSRDRAPGNTIYF,TGTGCCAGCAGCCGAGACAGGGCTCCCGGAAACACCATATATTTT
TRBV9,TRBJ1-1,NA,NA,CASSVREGNTEAFF,TGTGCCAGCAGCGTTAGGGAGGGTAACACTGAAGCTTTCTTT
TRBV5-1,TRBJ1-1,NA,NA,CASSGAGRAETEAFF,TGCGCCAGCAGCGGGGCAGGGAGGGCGGAGACTGAAGCTTTCTTT
TRBV18,TRBJ1-6,TRBD1,NA,CASSHRDSYNSPLHF,TGTGCCAGCTCACACCGGGACAGCTATAATTCACCCCTCCACTTT
TRBV5-1,TRBJ2-3,NA,NA,CASSPEAFYLGGQPDTQYF,TGCGCCAGCAGCCCCGAGGCTTTCTATCTGGGGGGACAACCAGATACGCAGTATTTT
TRBV6-5,TRBJ1-5,NA,NA,CASSLTTDSNQPQHF,TGTGCCAGCAGTCTGACGACAGATAGCAATCAGCCCCAGCATTTT
TRBV2,TRBJ1-2,NA,NA,CASSEAQTQEYGYTF,TGTGCCAGCAGTGAAGCGCAAACCCAAGAATATGGCTACACCTTC
TRBV7-5,TRBJ1-2,NA,NA,CARSLGQGRKGYTF,TGTGCCAGAAGCTTAGGTCAGGGGAGGAAGGGCTACACCTTC
TRBV30,TRBJ1-5,NA,NA,CAWSFGGPQHF,TGTGCCTGGAGTTTTGGGGGGCCCCAGCATTTT
TRBV10-1,TRBJ2-4,NA,once,CASSERGMLAKNIQYF,TGCGCCAGCAGTGAAAGAGGGATGTTAGCCAAAAACATTCAGTACTTC
TRBV3-1/TRBV3-2,TRBJ2-7,NA,NA,CASSQFGDEQYF,TGTGCCAGCAGCCAATTTGGGGACGAGCAGTACTTC
TRBV5-1,TRBJ2-1,NA,once,CASSPTGSVITYNEQFF,TGCGCCAGCAGCCCGACCGGGAGTGTAATAACCTACAATGAGCAGTTCTTC
TRBV5-1,TRBJ1-1,NA,once,CASSLESVWEAFF,TGCGCCAGCAGCTTGGAGTCAGTATGGGAAGCTTTCTTT
TRBV6-5,TRBJ2-7,NA,NA,CASTPLATTYEQYF,TGTGCCAGCACCCCCCTCGCGACCACCTACGAGCAGTACTTC
TRBV13,TRBJ2-1,TRBD2,NA,CATSTPGLAFSGSYNEQFF,TGTGCCACCTCAACGCCGGGACTAGCGTTTTCGGGCTCCTACAATGAGCAGTTCTTC
TRBV28,TRBJ1-5,TRBD1,NA,CASSSGQGVGNQPQHF,TGTGCCAGCAGTTCGGGACAGGGGGTCGGCAATCAGCCCCAGCATTTT
TRBV4-2,TRBJ2-5,TRBD2,NA,CASSPSGRAVQETQYF,TGTGCCAGCAGTCCTAGCGGGAGGGCCGTACAAGAGACCCAGTACTTC
TRBV27,TRBJ2-1,NA,once,CASSFGRANEQFF,TGTGCCAGCAGTTTCGGGCGAGCGAATGAGCAGTTCTTC
TRBV3-1/TRBV3-2,TRBJ1-4,NA,NA,CASSGGGLNEKLFF,TGTGCCAGCAGCGGAGGCGGCCTTAATGAAAAACTGTTTTTT
TRBV4-1,TRBJ2-2,TRBD2,few,CASSQESLAGGYNGELFF,TGCGCCAGCAGCCAAGAGTCCCTAGCGGGAGGGTATAACGGGGAGCTGTTTTTT
TRBV4-3,TRBJ2-7,NA,NA,CASSQDGSSAAYEQYF,TGCGCCAGCAGCCAAGATGGATCATCCGCAGCCTACGAGCAGTACTTC
TRBV25-1,TRBJ1-1,NA,NA,CASSDPGGTEAFF,TGTGCCAGCAGTGATCCAGGCGGCACTGAAGCTTTCTTT
TRBV28,TRBJ2-2,TRBD2,once,CASRIAARRGRAIATGELFF,TGTGCCAGCAGGATCGCGGCTAGACGCGGGAGGGCCATAGCCACCGGGGAGCTGTTTTTT
TRBV27,TRBJ1-1,NA,NA,CASSFRGVNTEAFF,TGTGCCAGCAGTTTTCGAGGGGTTAATACTGAAGCTTTCTTT
TRBV3-1/TRBV3-2,TRBJ1-2,NA,NA,CASSQGGAAGSYGYTF,TGTGCCAGCAGCCAAGGGGGGGCAGCGGGGAGTTATGGCTACACCTTC
TRBV5-6,TRBJ2-2,TRBD2,NA,CASSGIVAGFAGELFF,TGTGCCAGCAGTGGGATTGTAGCGGGATTTGCCGGGGAGCTGTTTTTT
TRBV28,TRBJ1-1,TRBD1,NA,CASTGQGVYTEAFF,TGTGCCAGCACGGGGCAGGGGGTTTACACTGAAGCTTTCTTT
TRBV24-1,TRBJ2-3,TRBD2,NA,CATSDYGAGGTDTQYF,TGTGCCACCAGTGATTATGGAGCGGGGGGCACAGATACGCAGTATTTT
TRBV5-6,TRBJ2-7,NA,once,CASSVREIPYEQYF,TGTGCCAGCAGCGTCCGGGAAATACCCTACGAGCAGTACTTC
TRBV5-1,TRBJ2-2,TRBD1,NA,CASSLPGGTGELFF,TGCGCCAGCAGCTTGCCAGGGGGCACCGGGGAGCTGTTTTTT
TRBV30,TRBJ1-6,TRBD1,NA,CAWSAGQFSSPLHF,TGTGCCTGGAGTGCGGGACAGTTTAGTTCACCCCTCCACTTT
TRBV4-3,TRBJ2-3,NA,NA,CASGQGGISDTQYF,TGCGCCAGCGGTCAAGGAGGGATATCAGATACGCAGTATTTT
TRBV18,TRBJ1-1,NA,NA,CASSPFENTEAFF,TGTGCCAGCTCACCGTTCGAGAACACTGAAGCTTTCTTT
TRBV7-9,TRBJ2-5,TRBD1,NA,CASSLGDRDRQETQYF,TGTGCCAGCAGCTTAGGGGACAGAGACCGACAAGAGACCCAGTACTTC
TRBV5-6,TRBJ1-2,NA,NA,CASSLLFRNYGYTF,TGTGCCAGCAGCTTATTATTCCGGAACTATGGCTACACCTTC
TRBV6-5,TRBJ1-5,TRBD1,NA,CASSYMRQGAYQPQHF,TGTGCCAGCAGTTACATGCGACAGGGAGCTTATCAGCCCCAGCATTTT